This T cell receptor beta chain was identified during a study of T cells in Graves' hyperthyroidism and ophthalmopathy (dated by TCRdb to 2018 to 2020). For the study in its entirety: Peripheral blood samples were taken at the time of initial diagnosis, prior to any treatment. An independent validation cohort of around 19 hyperthyroidism patients and about 16 patients who later progressed to ophthalmopathy tested prospective prediction of ophthalmopathy. To identify TCR V-J signatures that set the groups apart, the researchers used a discovery cohort of approximately 98 patients, made up of around 40 with Graves' ophthalmopathy and 57 with stable Graves' hyperthyroidism. For training and testing, the 80 to 100 patients in the discovery cohort were randomly divided in a 7:3 ratio. In over five Graves' hyperthyroidism patients, the study also compared T-cell repertoires from thyroid tissue with T-cell repertoires from blood. Following sampling, methimazole starting at 30 mg daily was given to hyperthyroidism patients, and high-dose intravenous methylprednisolone was given to ophthalmopathy patients. The paper describes TCR Vbeta CDR3 sequencing of 120 to 150 peripheral blood samples, made up of 43 ophthalmopathy patients, around 78 hyperthyroidism patients and some 17 progressor patients.

Inclusive of the bounding cysteine and phenylalanine, the CDR3 is 15 residues long. Only the CDR3 DNA is retained, 45 bases long and in frame from the first base. V ends up 4 bases short and J 3 bases short, with an unmatched junction base count of 3. As encoded in the germline V gene, CDR1 is KGHDR while CDR2 is SFDVKD. General study outcomes and caveats: In validation, the model predicted progression to ophthalmopathy with roughly 66% sensitivity and 72% to 85% specificity, a median of roughly seven months before onset. No statistical method was used to fix the sample size in advance, and group allocation was not hidden from the investigators. A model built on a 13 V-J signature distinguished ophthalmopathy from stable hyperthyroidism, reaching about 88% sensitivity and around 81% specificity in cross-validation and 80%/75% in testing. Most expanded thyroid clonotypes (frequency above 0.001) were also detected in blood, a finding suggesting that blood repertoires may reflect thyroid immune responses.

The TCR beta CDR3 regions were amplified from RNA transcripts. The TCR CDR3 was subjected to a first round of RT-PCR using the HTBI primer set and the Qiagen OneStep RT-PCR kit. Libraries were constructed in a second round of multiplex PCR, after which size selection and purification were carried out. The libraries were sequenced on an Illumina HiSeq2000 using paired-end 100 bp reads. As for how the authors treated the data: SOAPnuke was used to process the raw data, throwing out any read that contained adapters or uncalled bases, had a mean Phred below 15, or lacked an exact constant-primer or identifier match. COPE v1.2.5 was used to merge the high-quality paired reads, and each unique nucleotide sequence was defined as a clonotype. MiTCR v1.1 was used to align clonotypes to the IMGT TRBV, TRBD and TRBJ reference segments. The analysis was restricted to V-J combinations with a frequency above 0.0001, which together covered 99% to 99.2% of the repertoires. A TCS score was defined as the ratio of F50 (clonal expansion) to E x V (chaos), with BLOSUM62-based TCRdist applied between CDR3 peptides within each V-J. Welch's t-statistics and random forest reduced roughly 540 V-J features to around 14, which were used in a naive Bayes classifier (R e1071). The raw public data were reprocessed by TCRdb itself: fastp quality trimming at Q25, MiXCR clonotype calling, in-frame beta chains only. Rows are unified per CDR3 protein, each entry keeping the most common DNA and genes. What appears here as the V and J calls and clone size reflects TCRdb's work, not the paper's. In this sample the table shows over 450,000 distinct CDR3 sequences, roughly 14% of which occur a single time. The ten top clones hold 15% to 20% of the sample.

Stable Graves' hyperthyroidism was defined as the absence of progression to ophthalmopathy over 18 months of follow-up. Hyperthyroidism patients were newly diagnosed, with disease duration under 2 months, and aged 18 to 65 years. Any patient with an uncontrolled infection, another autoimmune disease, pregnancy or lactation was excluded. Diagnoses relied on clinical symptoms, serum thyroxine and TRAb, thyroid ultrasound and orbital computed tomography. PBMCs were separated from roughly 10 ml of fresh peripheral blood using Ficoll-Paque density gradient centrifugation. Trizol reagent was used to extract total RNA, and RNA quality was then checked on an Agilent 2100 Bioanalyzer. A note on this clonotype: Its antigen is still unknown. No base-level quality is on record; no much larger clone is a single base apart.

This sequence uses TRBV24-1 and TRBJ2-3; 10 junctional bases match TRBD1. The sequenced sample was blood. This TCR came from a woman aged 18-29 years with Graves' hyperthyroidism. The DNA sequence follows: TGTGCCACCAGTGAGACAGGGGGCGAGACAGATACGCAGTATTTT. Translated, this gives CATSETGGETDTQYF.